Given below is one TCR beta chain in context. The antigen is not known. The data were taken from a study of OX40 agonist ivuxolimab in advanced cancers. The overall study: Mean age around 60 years, range roughly 23 to 79; roughly 82% male. In three patients, partial responses were observed, one with hepatocellular carcinoma and two with cutaneous melanoma.

CDR1 is SGHRS and CDR2 is YFSETQ in the germline V gene. The V end lost 0 bases, the J end lost 6 bases, and 7 bases lay between the germline ends. This CDR3 has 12 amino acids. Study-wide results and limits: The mean number of expanded clones was higher in CD8+ T cells than in CD4+.

The method was immunoSEQ multiplex PCR; TCRdb's version includes in-frame clones alone and lacks a portion of them. This sample yields some 65,000 clones, of which approximately 90% are seen a single time; around 2% belongs to the top ten. This TCR derives from an adult with an advanced solid tumor such as melanoma, head and neck, liver or kidney cancer. The V gene is TRBV5-1, the J gene TRBJ2-7, with TRBD1 as a possible D gene (6 bases). Sequencing was performed on CD4+ or CD8+ T cells sorted from blood, taken in a trial of the OX40 agonist ivuxolimab. The chain's CDR3 is CASSLAQGEQYF. DNA for the CDR3: TGCGCCAGCAGCTTGGCACAGGGCGAGCAGTACTTC.